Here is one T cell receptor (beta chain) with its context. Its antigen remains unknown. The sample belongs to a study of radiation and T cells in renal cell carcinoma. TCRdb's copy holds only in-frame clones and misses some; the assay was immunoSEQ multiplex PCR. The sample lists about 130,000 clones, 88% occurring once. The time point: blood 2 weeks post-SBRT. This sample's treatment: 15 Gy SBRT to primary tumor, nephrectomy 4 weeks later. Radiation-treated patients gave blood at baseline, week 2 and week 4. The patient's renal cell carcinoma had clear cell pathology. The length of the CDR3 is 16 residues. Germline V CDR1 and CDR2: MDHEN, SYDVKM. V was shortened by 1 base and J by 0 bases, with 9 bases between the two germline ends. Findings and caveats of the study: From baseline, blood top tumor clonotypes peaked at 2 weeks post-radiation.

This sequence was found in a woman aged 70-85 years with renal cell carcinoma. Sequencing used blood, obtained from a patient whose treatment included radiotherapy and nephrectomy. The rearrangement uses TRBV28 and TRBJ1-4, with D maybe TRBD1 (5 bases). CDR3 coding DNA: TGTGCCAGCAGTTTATTCGGGACCACAACTAATGAAAAACTGTTTTTT. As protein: CASSLFGTTTNEKLFF. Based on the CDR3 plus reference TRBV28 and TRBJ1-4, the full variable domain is DVKVTQSSRYLVKRTGEKVFLECVQDMDHENMFWYRQDPGLGLRLIYFSYDVKMKEKGDIPEGYSVSREKKERFSLILESASTNQTSMYLCASSLFGTTTNEKLFFGSGTQLSVL.